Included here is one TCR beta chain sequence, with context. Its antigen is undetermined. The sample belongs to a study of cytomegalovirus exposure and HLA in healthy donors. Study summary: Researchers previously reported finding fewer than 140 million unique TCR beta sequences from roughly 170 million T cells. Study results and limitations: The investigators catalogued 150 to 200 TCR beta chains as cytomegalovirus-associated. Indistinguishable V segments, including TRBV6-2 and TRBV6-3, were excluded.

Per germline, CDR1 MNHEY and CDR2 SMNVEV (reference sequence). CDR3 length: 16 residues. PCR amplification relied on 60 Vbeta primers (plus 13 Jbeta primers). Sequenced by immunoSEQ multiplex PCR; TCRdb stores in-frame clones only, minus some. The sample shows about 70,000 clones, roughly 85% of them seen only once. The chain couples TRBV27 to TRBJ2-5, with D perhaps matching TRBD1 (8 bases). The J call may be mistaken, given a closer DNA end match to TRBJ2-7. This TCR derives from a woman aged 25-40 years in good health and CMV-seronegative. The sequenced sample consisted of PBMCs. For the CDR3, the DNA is TGTGCCAGCAGGGAAGTAGTAGGACAGGGAGGGTACGAGCAGTACTTC. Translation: CASREVVGQGGYEQYF.